Each of the 28 T cell receptor beta chains below was sequenced from the same sample in a study of cytomegalovirus exposure and HLA in healthy donors. Both 60 Vbeta primers and 13 Jbeta primers went into the PCR. The protocol was immunoSEQ multiplex PCR, while the TCRdb copy is restricted to in-frame clones and leaves out a portion. The data show 130,000 or so clones, with 87% seen just once and around 5.5% held by the top ten. The source material was PBMCs. Receptors originate from a woman under 40 in good health and CMV-seronegative.

This sequence joins TRBV6-1 and TRBJ1-4; 9 nucleotides line up with TRBD1. Germline V gene lookup returns CDR1 MNHNS and CDR2 SASEGT. The CDR3 extends over 14 amino acids. V lost 8 bases, J lost 5 bases, and 6 bases stayed unmatched. In DNA, the CDR3 is TGTGCCAGCCACCCTGGGACAGGGAATGAAAAACTGTTTTTT. Its protein is CASHPGTGNEKLFF.

The rearrangement joins TRBV19 to TRBJ1-2; 8 bases are a match to TRBD1. Trimming at V came to 5 bases and at J to 5 bases, leaving 10 bases not matched to a gene. The CDR3 spans 15 residues. CDR1 and CDR2 (germline): LNHDA, SQIVND (reference sequence). The CDR3, as DNA: TGTGCCAGTAGTCCCGGACAGGGACGAAGATATGGCTACACCTTC. Translation: CASSPGQGRRYGYTF.

CDR3 sequence (DNA): TGTGCCAGCAGCTTGTCCGTGGGCAGGGAGGAGTTCTTC. Encoded protein: CASSLSVGREEFF. V and J are TRBV5-8 and TRBJ2-1; D is perhaps TRBD2 (6 bases). CDR3 size: 13 residues. Trimming stripped 1 base from V and 14 bases from J, with 16 bases between. Germline CDR1 SGHTS, CDR2 YDEGEE.

Here the CDR3 DNA reads TGCGCCAGCAGCCAGGACAGGATGGGCACTGAAGCTTTCTTT. Its translation: CASSQDRMGTEAFF. This sequence joins TRBV4-1 and TRBJ1-1, with 7 bases that match TRBD1. After removal of 3 bases from V and 4 bases from J, the junction contained 5 bases not matched to a gene. The CDR3 is 14 residues long. Germline CDR1 reads MGHRA; CDR2 reads YSYEKL.

This chain connects TRBV7-9 to TRBJ1-1, with a possible D match to TRBD1 (5 bases). The germline V gene encodes CDR1 SEHNR and CDR2 FQNEAQ (reference sequence). The CDR3 sequence is 13 residues long. Deletions cut 1 base from V and 6 bases from J, with 9 bases between. The CDR3 DNA is TGTGCCAGCAGCTTAGTCAGGGAATCTGAAGCTTTCTTT. Its translation is CASSLVRESEAFF.

V is TRBV19 and J is TRBJ2-1; 8 positions match TRBD1. Trimming removed 11 bases from V and 10 bases from J; junction bases left unmatched: 13. There are 13 residues in the CDR3. CDR1 and CDR2 from the germline V gene are LNHDA and SQIVND (reference sequence). DNA for the CDR3: TGTGCCTGTGGGAGACAGGGGATGGGGGAGCAGTTCTTC. The encoded protein is CACGRQGMGEQFF.

The rearrangement joins TRBV6-4 to TRBJ1-2; a weak D match, TRBD1 (5 bases). Germline V gene data show CDR1 as MRHNA and CDR2 as SNTAGT. V dropped 0 bases and J dropped 0 bases, with 11 bases sitting between them. The CDR3 extends over 16 amino acids. For the CDR3, the DNA is TGTGCCAGCAGTGACTCTCGGGGGAATACTAACTATGGCTACACCTTC. The encoded protein is CASSDSRGNTNYGYTF.

V and J are TRBV27 and TRBJ2-5; D might be TRBD2 (5 bases). Trimming stripped 4 bases from V and 11 bases from J, with 29 bases between. The CDR3 loop spans 17 amino acids. Germline V gene sequence: CDR1 MNHEY, CDR2 SMNVEV (reference sequence). As DNA, the CDR3 is TGTGCCAGCAGTTATGCCGAACCGGCCCTATGGGGTGGGGAGCAGTACTTC. It codes for CASSYAEPALWGGEQYF.

The rearrangement uses TRBV9 and TRBJ2-6, with D perhaps matching TRBD2 (7 bases). This CDR3 spans 18 amino acids. The germline V gene encodes CDR1 SGDLS and CDR2 YYNGEE. The ends were cut back, 4 bases at V and 0 bases at J, with 17 bases in the middle. The CDR3 loop reads CASSWGRGGHSGANVLTF. In DNA, the CDR3 is TGTGCCAGCAGCTGGGGAAGGGGGGGACACTCTGGGGCCAACGTCCTGACTTTC.

This clone was detected only once. J is TRBJ1-1 and V is TRBV7-9; 10 nucleotides match TRBD1. Germline CDR1 is SEHNR and CDR2 is FQNEAQ (reference sequence). CDR3 size: 19 residues. V was pared by 0 bases and J by 4 bases, with 14 bases of the junction left unmatched. CDR3: CASSLARQGARRPATEAFF. The CDR3 nucleotides read TGTGCCAGCAGCTTAGCGCGACAGGGGGCGCGTAGACCAGCCACTGAAGCTTTCTTT.

This CDR3 reads CASSSSGLGWGREEQYF. The CDR3 DNA follows: TGTGCCAGCAGCTCAAGCGGGCTCGGCTGGGGAAGGGAAGAGCAGTACTTC. The chain combines TRBV7-2 with TRBJ2-7; a weak D match, TRBD2 (6 bases). The V and J ends lost 4 bases and 7 bases respectively, with 26 bases between them. The CDR3 is 17 amino acids. Germline V gene data show CDR1 as SGHTA and CDR2 as FQGNSA.

The sample holds a few counts of this clone. The chain recombines TRBV5-1 with TRBJ2-2, with D possibly TRBD1 on 6 matching bases. The CDR3 contains 17 residues. Between the trimmed V and J ends, which lost 0 bases and 2 bases, there was a span of 14 bases. Looked up from germline, CDR1 is SGHRS and CDR2 is YFSETQ. The CDR3 DNA follows: TGCGCCAGCAGCTTGGGAGCAGGGGCCATCAACACCGGGGAGCTGTTTTTT. Protein sequence: CASSLGAGAINTGELFF.

This sequence joins TRBV12-5 and TRBJ1-2, with D possibly TRBD1 on 5 matching bases. From germline, CDR1 is LGHNT and CDR2 FRNRAP. This CDR3 is built from 18 residues. The V and J ends lost 6 bases and 3 bases respectively, with 26 bases between them. The CDR3 is CASGQTGTPFRSDYGYTF. The CDR3 bases are TGTGCTAGTGGACAAACCGGGACTCCCTTTCGGAGTGACTATGGCTACACCTTC.

This chain links TRBV28 with TRBJ2-7, with 8 bases matching TRBD2. CDR1 is MDHEN and CDR2 is SYDVKM in the germline V gene. Trimming cost V 4 bases and J 0 bases; bases outside gene matches: 11. The CDR3 runs 17 residues. The CDR3 sequence: CASSYIIGGGSSYEQYF. The CDR3 nucleotides are TGTGCCAGCAGTTACATTATAGGCGGGGGGAGCTCCTACGAGCAGTACTTC. The complete variable domain, with remaining parts taken from reference TRBV28 and TRBJ2-7, reads DVKVTQSSRYLVKRTGEKVFLECVQDMDHENMFWYRQDPGLGLRLIYFSYDVKMKEKGDIPEGYSVSREKKERFSLILESASTNQTSMYLCASSYIIGGGSSYEQYFGPGTRLTVT.

The chain links TRBV6-5 to TRBJ1-4, with 8 bases lining up with TRBD1. CDR1 is MNHEY, CDR2 SVGAGI, per germline. This CDR3 has 14 residues. With 5 bases clipped from V and 7 bases from J, the junction kept 6 bases outside the gene matches. The CDR3 sequence: CASSGQGRVEKLFF. CDR3 in DNA: TGTGCCAGCAGTGGACAGGGCCGAGTTGAAAAACTGTTTTTT.

The rearrangement links TRBV7-8 to TRBJ2-3; the match to TRBD2 covers 8 bases. In germline, CDR1 is SGHVS, CDR2 FQNEAQ. Germline trimming cut 2 bases from V and 1 base from J; bases unmatched to any gene: 5. The CDR3 totals 16 residues. CDR3 DNA: TGTGCCAGCAGCTTATCGACACTAGCGGGCACAGATACGCAGTATTTT. Residues: CASSLSTLAGTDTQYF.

V gene TRBV19 combines with J gene TRBJ1-5, with TRBD1 matching over 7 bases. This CDR3 region has 15 residues. V trimming: 5 bases; J trimming: 6 bases; junction bases outside the gene matches: 10. Germline CDR1 and CDR2: LNHDA and SQIVND (reference sequence). This CDR3 reads CASSSHRGRSQPQHF. Here the CDR3 DNA reads TGTGCCAGTAGTTCCCACAGGGGCCGGAGTCAGCCCCAGCATTTT. Combining the CDR3 with reference TRBV19 and TRBJ1-5 gives the whole variable domain DGGITQSPKYLFRKEGQNVTLSCEQNLNHDAMYWYRQDPGQGLRLIYYSQIVNDFQKGDIAEGYSVSREKKESFPLTVTSAQKNPTAFYLCASSSHRGRSQPQHFGDGTRLSIL.

The CDR3 here is CASSLNTNQETQYF. CDR3 sequence (DNA): TGTGCCAGCAGCCTCAATACTAACCAAGAGACCCAGTACTTC. The rearrangement links TRBV28 to TRBJ2-5; D uncertain. The CDR3 is made up of 14 amino acids. Germline V gene data show CDR1 as MDHEN and CDR2 as SYDVKM. V dropped 6 bases and J dropped 0 bases, with 11 bases sitting between them.

The J gene is TRBJ2-3, the V gene TRBV19, with a possible D match to TRBD2 (6 bases). CDR1 and CDR2 (germline): LNHDA, SQIVND (reference sequence). The CDR3 has 13 amino acids. V dropped 6 bases and J dropped 4 bases, with 11 bases sitting between them. The CDR3 spells CASSSGVADTQYF. CDR3 in DNA: TGTGCCAGTAGCTCGGGGGTGGCAGATACGCAGTATTTT.

J is TRBJ2-7 and V is TRBV5-1; possible D gene TRBD2, 5 bases. Between the trimmed V and J ends, which lost 4 bases and 0 bases, there was a span of 14 bases. The CDR3 runs 15 residues. Germline CDR1 is SGHRS and CDR2 is YFSETQ. The CDR3 loop reads CASSPGIGSSYEQYF. CDR3 DNA sequence: TGCGCCAGCAGCCCGGGGATCGGAAGCTCCTACGAGCAGTACTTC.

This chain connects TRBV4-3 to TRBJ2-5; no reliable D call. This CDR3 region has 13 residues. Trimming took 3 bases from V and 5 from J, leaving 10 bases between them. In germline, CDR1 is LGHNA, CDR2 YSLEER. For the CDR3, the DNA is TGCGCCAGCAGCCAGTTCGAGTGGGAGACCCAGTACTTC. This codes for CASSQFEWETQYF.

The rearrangement uses TRBV27 and TRBJ2-7; 12 bases are a match to TRBD1. Germline values: CDR1 MNHEY, CDR2 SMNVEV (reference sequence). The CDR3 length is 14 residues. J gave up 6 bases and V 2 bases, and 2 bases lay outside the gene matches. CDR3 DNA: TGTGCCAGCAGTTTAGGGACAGGGGGCTTCGAGCAGTACTTC. As protein: CASSLGTGGFEQYF.

For this clone: The missing conserved phenylalanine or tryptophan at the end of this CDR3 makes a read error likely. The chain couples TRBV5-6 to TRBJ1-2, with a weak D call TRBD1 (5 bases). The CDR3 loop spans 15 amino acids. The V and J ends lost 4 bases and 7 bases respectively, with 20 bases between them. CDR1 and CDR2 (germline): SGHDT, YYEEEE. CDR3 protein: CASSKALRGISGYTI. Written as DNA, the CDR3 is TGTGCCAGCAGCAAAGCCCTCCGGGGGATAAGTGGCTACACCATC.

The chain carries TRBV15 and TRBJ1-1, with a tentative D call TRBD1 (5 bases). CDR3 size: 17 residues. The V gene lost 2 bases and the J gene lost 7 bases, with 23 bases spanning the gap. In germline, CDR1 is LNHNV, CDR2 YYDKDF (reference sequence). The CDR3 here is CATSRSLDNRGGSEAFF. The CDR3 coding sequence is TGTGCCACCAGCAGAAGTCTGGACAACCGGGGGGGTAGTGAAGCTTTCTTT.

CDR3 sequence: CASSVERWTEAFF. The CDR3 region has the DNA TGTGCCAGCAGCGTAGAGAGGTGGACTGAAGCTTTCTTT. V gene TRBV9 combines with J gene TRBJ1-1; no firm D call. This CDR3 spans 13 amino acids. V was clipped by 0 bases and J by 5 bases, with 8 bases between them. CDR1 and CDR2 from the germline V gene are SGDLS and YYNGEE. The full variable domain, rest sourced from reference TRBV9 and TRBJ1-1, is DSGVTQTPKHLITATGQRVTLRCSPRSGDLSVYWYQQSLDQGLQFLIQYYNGEERAKGNILERFSAQQFPDLHSELNLSSLELGDSALYFCASSVERWTEAFFGQGTRLTVV.

This chain joins TRBV7-2 and TRBJ2-3; no firm D call. V lost 7 bases to trimming and J lost 4 bases, with 9 bases between them. Germline CDR1 SGHTA, CDR2 FQGNSA. The CDR3 has 12 residues. CDR3 in amino acids: CASTPVPDTQYF. Written as DNA, the CDR3 is TGTGCCAGCACCCCCGTCCCAGATACGCAGTATTTT. The full variable domain, completed using reference TRBV7-2 and TRBJ2-3, is GAGVSQSPSNKVTEKGKDVELRCDPISGHTALYWYRQSLGQGLEFLIYFQGNSAPDKSGLPSDRFSAERTGGSVSTLTIQRTQQEDSAVYLCASTPVPDTQYFGPGTRLTVL.

The V call is TRBV4-1, the J call TRBJ2-7; D possibly corresponds to TRBD1 (6 bases). CDR1 and CDR2 (germline): MGHRA, YSYEKL. The CDR3 length is 16 residues. Trimming removed 3 bases from V and 2 bases from J, with 17 bases in between. The CDR3: CASSHRDIGPPYEQYF. CDR3 in DNA: TGCGCCAGCAGCCATCGGGACATCGGGCCCCCCTACGAGCAGTACTTC.

The gene calls are TRBV9 and TRBJ2-2; D might be TRBD2 (5 bases). Trimming removed 2 bases at V and 5 bases at J, with 13 bases between. The CDR3 loop spans 15 amino acids. The germline V gene encodes CDR1 SGDLS and CDR2 YYNGEE. The DNA of the CDR3 is TGTGCCAGCAGCGTCCAAGGGAGTGAGACCGGGGAGCTGTTTTTT. Encoded protein: CASSVQGSETGELFF. The whole variable domain, filled in from reference TRBV9 and TRBJ2-2, reads DSGVTQTPKHLITATGQRVTLRCSPRSGDLSVYWYQQSLDQGLQFLIQYYNGEERAKGNILERFSAQQFPDLHSELNLSSLELGDSALYFCASSVQGSETGELFFGEGSRLTVL.